Listed below are T cell receptor beta chains from one sample, sequenced in a study of metastatic and nonmetastatic thyroid tumors. With MiXCR, TCRdb called clones anew from the PCR reads. The sample holds about 20,000 clones, more than 30% seen once. Sequenced material: blood. The receptors stem from a male donor with papillary thyroid cancer or a benign thyroid nodule (not recorded which). Some clones in this sample may be carry-over from other donors' samples. Each CDR3 is given with its conserved first and last residue. The D gene is left open where the match is weak. Size tells how often a clone was seen (once, few, many) or the class of an expanded clone, and some rows leave it out.

V	size	D	J	CDR3	DNA
TRBV5-1	-	TRBD2	TRBJ2-5	CASSLEAGGPIMETQYF	TGCGCCAGCAGCTTGGAGGCGGGAGGGCCAATTATGGAGACCCAGTACTTC
TRBV20-1	-	TRBD1	TRBJ1-1	CSARPILDRGEYTEAFF	TGCAGTGCTAGACCGATTTTGGACAGGGGGGAGTACACTGAAGCTTTCTTT
TRBV5-5	once	-	TRBJ2-7	CANSPGGLAYEQYF	TGTGCCAACAGCCCAGGTGGCCTCGCCTACGAGCAGTACTTC
TRBV7-3	medium-sized	TRBD1	TRBJ2-7	CASSLRSTGMGYEQYF	TGTGCCAGCAGCCTCCGATCGACAGGGATGGGATACGAGCAGTACTTC
TRBV6-1	few	TRBD2	TRBJ2-7	CASSKRLAGEQYEQYF	TGTGCCAGCAGCAAGCGACTAGCGGGGGAGCAATACGAGCAGTACTTC
TRBV6-5	few	TRBD2	TRBJ2-1	CASSWKAGAYNEQFF	TGTGCCAGCAGTTGGAAAGCGGGAGCCTACAATGAGCAGTTCTTC
TRBV6-1	many	TRBD2	TRBJ2-3	CASEGGTRGADTQYF	TGTGCCAGCGAGGGCGGGACTAGAGGGGCAGATACGCAGTATTTT
TRBV20-1	-	TRBD2	TRBJ2-3	CSAPGTSGGAWEDTQYF	TGCAGTGCTCCCGGGACTAGCGGGGGGGCATGGGAAGATACGCAGTATTTT
TRBV6-2/TRBV6-3	few	-	TRBJ2-6	CASSYGFGANVLTF	TGTGCCAGCAGTTACGGGTTTGGGGCCAACGTCCTGACTTTC
TRBV6-1	few	-	TRBJ2-1	CASSTSAAHEQFF	TGTGCCAGCAGTACCTCGGCGGCACATGAGCAGTTCTTC
TRBV28	many	-	TRBJ2-7	CASSGTPNYEQYF	TGTGCCAGCTCCGGGACCCCGAACTACGAGCAGTACTTC
TRBV7-2	-	-	TRBJ2-7	CASRLLDSYEQYF	TGTGCCAGCCGTTTACTAGATTCCTACGAGCAGTACTTC
TRBV20-1	-	-	TRBJ1-2	CSARDNSPGSNYGYTF	TGCAGTGCTAGAGATAATAGCCCCGGGAGTAACTATGGCTACACCTTC
TRBV9	many	TRBD1	TRBJ2-1	CASSTQTGAAYNEQFF	TGTGCCAGCAGCACCCAGACAGGGGCAGCCTACAATGAGCAGTTCTTC
TRBV28	medium-sized	-	TRBJ1-2	CASSFGTNFIGGYTF	TGTGCCAGCAGTTTCGGGACAAACTTTATTGGGGGCTACACCTTC
TRBV2	few	-	TRBJ2-7	CASTGKAEQYF	TGTGCCAGCACCGGCAAGGCCGAGCAGTACTTC
TRBV7-3	-	-	TRBJ2-1	CASSYSSNEQFF	TGTGCCAGCAGCTATTCCTCCAATGAGCAGTTCTTC
TRBV7-2	-	-	TRBJ2-1	CASSLAGAGSSYNEQFF	TGTGCCAGCAGCTTAGCGGGCGCGGGGAGCTCCTACAATGAGCAGTTCTTC
TRBV6-1	-	TRBD2	TRBJ2-7	CASRSGLAGSNEQYF	TGTGCCAGCAGGAGCGGACTAGCGGGAAGCAACGAGCAGTACTTC
TRBV20-1	-	-	TRBJ2-1	CSAMTGHEQFF	TGCAGTGCTATGACAGGCCATGAGCAGTTCTTC
TRBV12-3/TRBV12-4	-	-	TRBJ2-7	CASSPRIAYEQYF	TGTGCCAGCAGTCCAAGGATCGCCTACGAGCAGTACTTC
TRBV20-1	-	-	TRBJ2-7	CSASTVYEQYF	TGCAGTGCTTCGACGGTCTACGAGCAGTACTTC
TRBV2	-	-	TRBJ1-5	CASSNEKGHLSNQPQHF	TGTGCCAGCAGTAACGAAAAGGGACACCTTAGCAATCAGCCCCAGCATTTT
TRBV6-5	-	-	TRBJ2-2	CASSSTSGGAGELFF	TGTGCCAGCAGTTCGACCTCAGGAGGAGCCGGGGAGCTGTTTTTT
TRBV18	-	-	TRBJ2-3	CASSPVATSTDTQYF	TGTGCCAGCTCACCCGTAGCGACTAGCACAGATACGCAGTATTTT
TRBV7-6	many	-	TRBJ2-7	CASSSGHEQYF	TGTGCCAGCAGCTCTGGTCACGAGCAGTACTTC
TRBV7-2	many	-	TRBJ2-1	CASSWGTKRGEQFF	TGTGCCAGCAGCTGGGGAACTAAGCGCGGCGAGCAGTTCTTC
TRBV4-1	-	TRBD1	TRBJ2-1	CASSRWAGEGQGVGEQFF	TGCGCCAGCAGCCGGTGGGCCGGGGAAGGACAGGGCGTTGGTGAGCAGTTCTTC
TRBV27	-	TRBD2	TRBJ2-1	CASSLSSSGRARNEQFF	TGTGCCAGCAGTTTATCCTCCAGCGGGAGGGCCCGAAATGAGCAGTTCTTC
TRBV11-2	-	TRBD2	TRBJ2-3	CASSLIGGRELDTQYF	TGTGCCAGCAGCTTAATCGGTGGGCGGGAGTTAGATACGCAGTATTTT